The present T cell receptor (beta chain) was sequenced within a study of CD8 T cells in ankylosing spondylitis. Study-level findings and limits: Reported data indicate significant enrichment of disease-linked clones within matched ankylosing spondylitis synovial fluid. What appeared characteristic of ankylosing spondylitis blood was a TCR beta motif of eight highly homologous variants.

Quantitative barcoded 5'-RACE was used to prepare TCR beta libraries. A single record per CDR3 protein comes from TCRdb applying MiXCR to the 5' RACE reads. The sample consists of 200,000 to 250,000 distinct CDR3 sequences, over 9.5% of them appearing once. This clonotype showed up many times. As yet, its antigen is unknown. V was clipped by 3 bases and J by 6 bases; unmatched bases: 15. CDR1 SGHKS and CDR2 YYEKEE come from the germline V gene (reference sequence). The CDR3 runs to 18 residues. Sequences were obtained from blood, either unsorted or a sorted T cell fraction (not recorded which). This sequence originates from a male donor with ankylosing spondylitis or in good health (not recorded which). The V call is TRBV5-5, the J call TRBJ2-2; 9 nucleotides line up with TRBD1. CDR3 in DNA: TGTGCCAGCAGCTCCACTCCCCGGACAGGGGCGATACCCGGGGAGCTGTTTTTT. It specifies CASSSTPRTGAIPGELFF.